The present TCR beta chain was sequenced within a study of blood T cell repertoires in COVID-19. About the research overall: Researchers got acute and convalescent COVID-19 samples from the United States, Italy and Spain. In each case, the material was cDNA or gDNA derived from T cells, B-cell-depleted T cells, or PBMCs.

TCRdb's table, derived via immunoSEQ multiplex PCR, lists solely in-frame clones and lacks some. The sample holds roughly 430,000 clones, around 90% seen once. Germline loops: CDR1 MGHRA, CDR2 YSYEKL. The trim removed 2 bases at V and 3 bases at J, leaving 6 bases unmatched. This CDR3 contains 15 residues. Specimen: PBMCs or T cells enriched from blood (not recorded which). The chain recombines TRBV4-1 with TRBJ2-7; the match to TRBD1 covers 8 bases. The origin of this receptor is a woman aged 40 to 50 with acute COVID-19. The CDR3 bases are TGCGCCAGCAGCCAATATCAGGGGGCGATCTACGAGCAGTACTTC. Its translation: CASSQYQGAIYEQYF.